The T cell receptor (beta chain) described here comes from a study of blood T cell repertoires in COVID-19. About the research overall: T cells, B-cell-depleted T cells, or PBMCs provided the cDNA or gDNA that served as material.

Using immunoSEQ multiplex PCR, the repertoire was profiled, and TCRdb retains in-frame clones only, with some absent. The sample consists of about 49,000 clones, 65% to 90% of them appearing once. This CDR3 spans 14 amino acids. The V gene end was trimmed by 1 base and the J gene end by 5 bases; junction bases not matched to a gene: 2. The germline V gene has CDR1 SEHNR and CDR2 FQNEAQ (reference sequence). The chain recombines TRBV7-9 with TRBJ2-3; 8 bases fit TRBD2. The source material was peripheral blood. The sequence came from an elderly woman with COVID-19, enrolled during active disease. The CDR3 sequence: CASSLGTSGDTQYF. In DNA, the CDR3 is TGTGCCAGCAGCTTAGGCACTAGCGGAGATACGCAGTATTTT.